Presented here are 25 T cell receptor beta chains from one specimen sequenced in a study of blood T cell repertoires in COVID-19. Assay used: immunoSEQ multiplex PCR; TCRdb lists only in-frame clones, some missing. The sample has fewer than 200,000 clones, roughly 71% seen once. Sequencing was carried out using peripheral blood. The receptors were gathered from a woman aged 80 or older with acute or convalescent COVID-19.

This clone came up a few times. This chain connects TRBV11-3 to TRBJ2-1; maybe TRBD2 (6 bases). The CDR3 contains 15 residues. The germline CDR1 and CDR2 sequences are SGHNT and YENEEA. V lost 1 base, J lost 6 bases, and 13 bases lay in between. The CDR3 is CASSLGAGSFNEQFF. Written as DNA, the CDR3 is TGTGCCAGCAGCTTAGGGGCGGGGTCTTTCAATGAGCAGTTCTTC.

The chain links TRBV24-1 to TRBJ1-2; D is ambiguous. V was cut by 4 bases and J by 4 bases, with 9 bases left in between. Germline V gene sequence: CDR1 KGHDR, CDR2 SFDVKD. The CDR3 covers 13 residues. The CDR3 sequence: CATSDTSGYGYTF. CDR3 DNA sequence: TGTGCCACCAGTGACACGTCCGGCTATGGCTACACCTTC.

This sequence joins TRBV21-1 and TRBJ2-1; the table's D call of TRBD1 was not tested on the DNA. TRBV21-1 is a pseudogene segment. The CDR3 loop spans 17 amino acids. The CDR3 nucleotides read TGTGCCAGCAGTCCCTTTGGGGCCAGAAGCTCCTACAATGAGCAGTTCTTC. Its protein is CASSPFGARSSYNEQFF.

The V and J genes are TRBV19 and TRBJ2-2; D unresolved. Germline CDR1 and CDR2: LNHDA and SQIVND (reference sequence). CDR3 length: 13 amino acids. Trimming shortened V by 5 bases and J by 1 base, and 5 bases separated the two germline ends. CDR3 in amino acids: CASSEQNTGELFF. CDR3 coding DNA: TGTGCCAGTAGTGAACAGAACACCGGGGAGCTGTTTTTT.

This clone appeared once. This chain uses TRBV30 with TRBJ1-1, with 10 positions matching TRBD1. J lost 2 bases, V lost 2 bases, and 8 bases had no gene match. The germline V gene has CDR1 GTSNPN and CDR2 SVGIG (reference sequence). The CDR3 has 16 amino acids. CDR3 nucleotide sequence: TGTGCCTGGAGTACCCTCCGGGACAGGGGCAACACTGAAGCTTTCTTT. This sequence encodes CAWSTLRDRGNTEAFF.

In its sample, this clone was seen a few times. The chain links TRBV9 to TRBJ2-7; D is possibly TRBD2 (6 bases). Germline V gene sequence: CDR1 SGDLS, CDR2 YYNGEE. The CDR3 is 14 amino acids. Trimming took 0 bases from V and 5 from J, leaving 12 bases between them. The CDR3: CASSVDGRINEQYF. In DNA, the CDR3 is TGTGCCAGCAGCGTAGACGGGAGAATTAACGAGCAGTACTTC. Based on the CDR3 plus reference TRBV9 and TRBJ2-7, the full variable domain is DSGVTQTPKHLITATGQRVTLRCSPRSGDLSVYWYQQSLDQGLQFLIQYYNGEERAKGNILERFSAQQFPDLHSELNLSSLELGDSALYFCASSVDGRINEQYFGPGTRLTVT.

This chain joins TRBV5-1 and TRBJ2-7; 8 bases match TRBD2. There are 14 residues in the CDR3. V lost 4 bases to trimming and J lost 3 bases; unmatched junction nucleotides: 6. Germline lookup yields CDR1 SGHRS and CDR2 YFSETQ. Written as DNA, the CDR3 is TGCGCCAGCAGCGGCGGGGGGACCTTCTACGAGCAGTACTTC. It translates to CASSGGGTFYEQYF.

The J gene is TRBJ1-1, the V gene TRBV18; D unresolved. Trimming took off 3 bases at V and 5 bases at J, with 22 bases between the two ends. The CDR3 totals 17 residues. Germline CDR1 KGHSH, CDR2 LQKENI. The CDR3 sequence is CASSPLTPSLGGTEAFF. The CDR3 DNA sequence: TGTGCCAGCTCACCCCTGACACCGTCTCTGGGAGGGACTGAAGCTTTCTTT. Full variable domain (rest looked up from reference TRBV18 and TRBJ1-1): NAGVMQNPRHLVRRRGQEARLRCSPMKGHSHVYWYRQLPEEGLKFMVYLQKENIIDESGMPKERFSAEFPKEGPSILRIQQVVRGDSAAYFCASSPLTPSLGGTEAFFGQGTRLTVV.

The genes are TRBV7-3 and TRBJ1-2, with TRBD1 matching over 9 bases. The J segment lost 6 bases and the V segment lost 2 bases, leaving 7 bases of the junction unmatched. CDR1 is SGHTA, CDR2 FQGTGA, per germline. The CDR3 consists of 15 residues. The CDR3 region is CASSLQQGAYDGYTF. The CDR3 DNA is TGTGCCAGCAGCTTACAACAGGGGGCATACGATGGCTACACCTTC.

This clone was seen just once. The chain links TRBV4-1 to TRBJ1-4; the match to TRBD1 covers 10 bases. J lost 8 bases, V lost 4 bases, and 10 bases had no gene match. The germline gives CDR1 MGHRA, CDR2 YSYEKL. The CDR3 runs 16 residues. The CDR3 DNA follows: TGCGCCAGCAGCCGAGGGACCGGGACAGGGGACGAAAAACTGTTTTTT. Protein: CASSRGTGTGDEKLFF.

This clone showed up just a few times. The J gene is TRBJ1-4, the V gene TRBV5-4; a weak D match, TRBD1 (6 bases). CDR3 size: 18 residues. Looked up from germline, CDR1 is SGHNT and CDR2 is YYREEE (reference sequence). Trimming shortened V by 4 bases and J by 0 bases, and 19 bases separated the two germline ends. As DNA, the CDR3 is TGTGCCAGCAGCCCCACCAGGACAGATGTTGCAACTAATGAAAAACTGTTTTTT. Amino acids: CASSPTRTDVATNEKLFF.

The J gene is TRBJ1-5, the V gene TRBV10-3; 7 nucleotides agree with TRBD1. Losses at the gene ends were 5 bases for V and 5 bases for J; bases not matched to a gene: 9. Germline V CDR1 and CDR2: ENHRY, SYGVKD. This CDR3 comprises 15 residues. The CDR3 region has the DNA TGTGCCATCAGTACTCAGGGGGAAAAGGATCAGCCCCAGCATTTT. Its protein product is CAISTQGEKDQPQHF.

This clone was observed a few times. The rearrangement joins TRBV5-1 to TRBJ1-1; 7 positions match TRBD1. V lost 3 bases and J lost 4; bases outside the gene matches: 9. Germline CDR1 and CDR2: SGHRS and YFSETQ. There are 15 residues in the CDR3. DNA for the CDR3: TGCGCCAGCAGCTCAAATAAGGGGGCTGGCACTGAAGCTTTCTTT. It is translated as CASSSNKGAGTEAFF.

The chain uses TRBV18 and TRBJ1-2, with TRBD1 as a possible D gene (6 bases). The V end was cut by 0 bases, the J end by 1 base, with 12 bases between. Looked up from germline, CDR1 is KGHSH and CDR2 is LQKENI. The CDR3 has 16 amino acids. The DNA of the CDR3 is TGTGCCAGCTCACCACCAGGGGACACTCTTAACTATGGCTACACCTTC. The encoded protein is CASSPPGDTLNYGYTF.

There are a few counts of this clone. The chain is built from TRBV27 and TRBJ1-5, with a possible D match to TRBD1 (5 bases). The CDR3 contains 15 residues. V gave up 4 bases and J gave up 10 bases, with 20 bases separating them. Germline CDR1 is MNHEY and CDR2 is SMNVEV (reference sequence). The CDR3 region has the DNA TGTGCCAGCAGTTCCCTAGACAGCTTGGGATTTCCCCAGCATTTT. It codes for CASSSLDSLGFPQHF.

The CDR3 protein is CASSPAESTGNYGYTF. The CDR3 DNA follows: TGTGCCAGCAGTCCCGCCGAATCGACAGGGAACTATGGCTACACCTTC. The chain couples TRBV27 to TRBJ1-2; 7 bases line up with TRBD1. The CDR3 totals 16 residues. V dropped 5 bases and J dropped 2; count of bases not matched to a gene: 11. Germline loops: CDR1 MNHEY, CDR2 SMNVEV (reference sequence).

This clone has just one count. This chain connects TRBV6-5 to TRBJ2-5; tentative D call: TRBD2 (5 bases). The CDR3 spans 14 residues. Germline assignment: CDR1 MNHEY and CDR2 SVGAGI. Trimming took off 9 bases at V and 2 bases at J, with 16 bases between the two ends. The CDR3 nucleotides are TGTGCCAGAATACACCGGGATCCTCAAGAGACCCAGTACTTC. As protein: CARIHRDPQETQYF.

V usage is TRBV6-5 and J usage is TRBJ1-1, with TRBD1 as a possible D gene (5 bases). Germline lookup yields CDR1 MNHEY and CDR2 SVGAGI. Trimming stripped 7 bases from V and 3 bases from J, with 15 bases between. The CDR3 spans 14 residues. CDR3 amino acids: CASTRPGGDTEAFF. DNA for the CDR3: TGTGCCAGCACCCGCCCCGGGGGAGACACTGAAGCTTTCTTT.

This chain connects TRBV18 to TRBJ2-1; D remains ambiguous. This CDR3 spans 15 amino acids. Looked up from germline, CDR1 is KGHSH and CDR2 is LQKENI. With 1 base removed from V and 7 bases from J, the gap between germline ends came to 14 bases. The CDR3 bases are TGTGCCAGCTCACCACTCACCCCCCCCACAAATGAGCAGTTCTTC. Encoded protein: CASSPLTPPTNEQFF.

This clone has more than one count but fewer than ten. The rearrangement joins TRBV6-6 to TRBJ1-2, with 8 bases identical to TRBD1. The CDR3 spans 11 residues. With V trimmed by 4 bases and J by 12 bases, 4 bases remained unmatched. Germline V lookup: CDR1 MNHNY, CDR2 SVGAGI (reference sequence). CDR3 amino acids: CASSWDRRHTF. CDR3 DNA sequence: TGTGCCAGCAGTTGGGACAGGCGCCACACCTTC.

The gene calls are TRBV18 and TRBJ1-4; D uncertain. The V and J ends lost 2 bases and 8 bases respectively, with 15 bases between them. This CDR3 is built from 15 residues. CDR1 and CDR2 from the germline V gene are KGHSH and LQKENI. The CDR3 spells CASSPNTAQPEKLFF. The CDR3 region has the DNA TGTGCCAGCTCACCAAATACAGCCCAACCCGAAAAACTGTTTTTT.

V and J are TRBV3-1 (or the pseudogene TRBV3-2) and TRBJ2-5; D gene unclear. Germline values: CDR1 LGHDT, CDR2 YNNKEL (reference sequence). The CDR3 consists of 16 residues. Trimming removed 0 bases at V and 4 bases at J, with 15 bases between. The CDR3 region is CASSQEAPQDSETQYF. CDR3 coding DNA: TGTGCCAGCAGCCAAGAGGCGCCCCAGGATTCAGAGACCCAGTACTTC.

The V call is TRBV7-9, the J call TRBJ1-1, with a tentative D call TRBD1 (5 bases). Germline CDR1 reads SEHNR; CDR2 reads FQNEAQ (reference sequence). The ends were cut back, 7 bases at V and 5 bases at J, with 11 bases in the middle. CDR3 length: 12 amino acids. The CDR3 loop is CASKGDWTEAFF. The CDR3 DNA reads TGTGCCAGCAAAGGGGATTGGACTGAAGCTTTCTTT.

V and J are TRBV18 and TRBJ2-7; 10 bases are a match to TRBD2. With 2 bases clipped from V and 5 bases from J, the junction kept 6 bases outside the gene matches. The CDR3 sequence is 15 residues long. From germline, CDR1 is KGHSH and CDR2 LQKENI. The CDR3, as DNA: TGTGCCAGCTCACCAGTGGCTAGCGGGAGTGACGAGCAGTACTTC. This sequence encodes CASSPVASGSDEQYF.

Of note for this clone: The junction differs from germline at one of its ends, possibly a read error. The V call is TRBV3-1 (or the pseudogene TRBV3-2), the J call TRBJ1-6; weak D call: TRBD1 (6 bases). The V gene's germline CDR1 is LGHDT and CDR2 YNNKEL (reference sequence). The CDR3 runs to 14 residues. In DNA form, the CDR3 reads TGTGCCTGCAGCAGGGGAGGGGCTAATTCACCCCTCCACTTT. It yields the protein CACSRGGANSPLHF.